This T cell receptor (beta chain) was sequenced during a study of blood T cell repertoires in COVID-19. This clone was counted between two and nine times. V lost 3 bases and J 8 bases, leaving 16 bases between the germline ends. Germline CDR1 reads DFQATT; CDR2 reads SNEGSKA (reference sequence). There are 14 residues in the CDR3. Data came from immunoSEQ multiplex PCR; TCRdb stores just in-frame clones and leaves some out. This sample yields about 220,000 clones, of which approximately 83% are seen a single time; less than 2.5% belongs to the top ten. Sequencing used peripheral blood. The TCR originated in a woman in her sixties with acute or convalescent COVID-19. The J gene is TRBJ1-4, the V gene TRBV20-1; D is possibly TRBD1 (5 bases). Here the CDR3 DNA reads TGCAGTGCTAGTGGTCAGCAAAGGGGCGAAAAACTGTTTTTT. Translation gives CSASGQQRGEKLFF.